These T cell receptor beta chains were read from a single sample in a study of shared T cell receptors in the human thymus. Some clones are missing from TCRdb's copy, which holds only in-frame ones; the method was immunoSEQ multiplex PCR. This sample has approximately 760,000 clones, with approximately 85% found just once. These data also featured in a second study, about human thymus T cells.

The sequenced sample was thymocytes. The receptor set was obtained from a girl less than two years old with a congenital heart defect. Each CDR3 is given with its conserved first and last residue. D genes are given only for firm matches. Where a row states a size, it is once, few, many or the class of an expanded clone; other rows omit it.

size	J	D	V	CDR3	DNA
few	TRBJ2-2	TRBD1	TRBV19	CASSIIRGMGTGELFF	TGTGCCAGTAGTATAATCAGGGGGATGGGCACCGGGGAGCTGTTTTTT
few	TRBJ1-6	TRBD1	TRBV5-6	CASSLGQGRRSPLHF	TGTGCCAGCAGCCTCGGACAGGGTCGCCGTTCACCCCTCCACTTT
NA	TRBJ1-1	TRBD1	TRBV4-1	CASSHPGQENTEAFF	TGCGCCAGCAGCCATCCGGGACAGGAGAACACTGAAGCTTTCTTT
NA	TRBJ1-3	NA	TRBV7-2	CASSLVVNSGNTIYF	TGTGCCAGCAGCTTAGTAGTCAACTCTGGAAACACCATATATTTT
NA	TRBJ2-1	TRBD2	TRBV5-6	CASSRAGGRGEQFF	TGTGCCAGCAGCCGAGCGGGGGGGCGAGGTGAGCAGTTCTTC
NA	TRBJ2-7	TRBD1	TRBV16	CASSQSHRGYTYEQYF	TGTGCCAGCAGCCAATCGCACAGGGGGTATACCTACGAGCAGTACTTC
NA	TRBJ2-4	TRBD1	TRBV9	CASSVTWDRDPDIQYF	TGTGCCAGCAGCGTTACTTGGGACAGGGATCCGGACATTCAGTACTTC
NA	TRBJ2-5	TRBD1	TRBV6-1	CASSWDREGETQYF	TGTGCCAGCAGTTGGGACAGGGAAGGGGAGACCCAGTACTTC
NA	TRBJ2-7	NA	TRBV6-5	CASSGLTRTYEQYF	TGTGCCAGCAGTGGACTGACTCGAACCTACGAGCAGTACTTC
NA	TRBJ1-2	TRBD1	TRBV5-1	CASSRGGAENGYTF	TGCGCCAGCAGCCGAGGGGGCGCGGAGAATGGCTACACCTTC
once	TRBJ1-6	TRBD1	TRBV14	CANGQGPSPLHF	TGTGCCAACGGACAGGGCCCTTCACCCCTCCACTTT
NA	TRBJ2-3	NA	TRBV2	CASSEALGQQFRPDTQYF	TGTGCCAGCAGTGAAGCGCTTGGACAGCAATTCCGTCCAGATACGCAGTATTTT
NA	TRBJ1-1	TRBD1	TRBV27	CASSPSGTGEAFF	TGTGCCAGCAGTCCCTCGGGTACAGGGGAGGCTTTCTTT
NA	TRBJ1-2	TRBD1	TRBV19	CASSIKLQTGEVGYTF	TGTGCCAGTAGTATAAAACTCCAGACAGGGGAGGTTGGCTACACCTTC
NA	TRBJ1-6	TRBD1	TRBV4-1	CASSQEPKDRGPWVDNSPLHF	TGCGCCAGCAGCCAAGAGCCCAAGGACAGGGGCCCCTGGGTGGATAATTCACCCCTCCACTTT
few	TRBJ2-5	NA	TRBV5-1	CASSPRGPIQETQYF	TGCGCCAGCAGCCCTCGAGGGCCCATCCAAGAGACCCAGTACTTC
NA	TRBJ1-1	TRBD1	TRBV10-2	CASSEGLGWTGEAFF	TGCGCCAGCAGTGAAGGTCTCGGGTGGACAGGGGAAGCTTTCTTT
few	TRBJ2-7	TRBD1	TRBV30	CAWSLTGGEGEQYF	TGTGCCTGGAGTTTGACAGGGGGCGAGGGAGAGCAGTACTTC
NA	TRBJ2-2	NA	TRBV2	CASSFRAANTGELFF	TGTGCCAGCAGTTTCAGGGCTGCGAACACCGGGGAGCTGTTTTTT
NA	TRBJ1-2	NA	TRBV10-3	CAIATVWAGGYTF	TGTGCCATCGCTACGGTCTGGGCCGGAGGCTACACCTTC
NA	TRBJ2-2	NA	TRBV5-4	CASSFGVGTTNTGELFF	TGTGCCAGCAGCTTCGGAGTCGGAACCACGAACACCGGGGAGCTGTTTTTT
NA	TRBJ2-3	TRBD1	TRBV6-5	CATRTGSTDTQYF	TGTGCCACCCGGACAGGTAGCACAGATACGCAGTATTTT
NA	TRBJ2-7	NA	TRBV12-5	CASGLAAYEQYF	TGTGCTAGTGGTTTGGCTGCGTACGAGCAGTACTTC
NA	TRBJ2-3	TRBD1	TRBV7-9	CASSRDRGLTDTQYF	TGTGCCAGCAGCCGGGACAGGGGACTCACAGATACGCAGTATTTT
NA	TRBJ2-3	TRBD1	TRBV6-1	CASSERDRGTRDTQYF	TGTGCCAGCAGTGAGCGGGACAGGGGCACACGAGATACGCAGTATTTT
NA	TRBJ2-5	TRBD2	TRBV5-4	CASSFNREEETQYF	TGTGCCAGCAGCTTTAACCGGGAGGAAGAGACCCAGTACTTC
NA	TRBJ1-1	NA	TRBV5-4	CASSPLWGEGTEAFF	TGTGCCAGCAGCCCCCTGTGGGGGGAGGGCACTGAAGCTTTCTTT
NA	TRBJ2-4	NA	TRBV19	CASCQGPAKNIQYF	TGTGCCAGTTGTCAGGGGCCAGCCAAAAACATTCAGTACTTC
NA	TRBJ1-5	NA	TRBV19	CASSTPPGGGNQPQHF	TGTGCCAGTAGTACGCCCCCGGGGGGGGGCAATCAGCCCCAGCATTTT
NA	TRBJ2-5	TRBD2	TRBV9	CASSVSLAGGETQYF	TGTGCCAGCAGCGTCTCACTAGCGGGGGGAGAGACCCAGTACTTC
NA	TRBJ1-6	TRBD1	TRBV4-3	CASSHGTGGDNSPLHF	TGCGCCAGCAGCCACGGGACAGGGGGCGATAATTCCCCCCTCCACTTT
NA	TRBJ2-1	NA	TRBV19	CASSISASAPYNEQFF	TGTGCCAGTAGTATCAGCGCTAGCGCGCCTTACAATGAGCAGTTCTTC